The rows below give T cell receptor beta chains drawn from one sample of a study of low-dose radiotherapy and immunotherapy resistance in tumors. MiXCR, applied by TCRdb to the reads, yields one record per CDR3 protein. The sample contains over 65,000 distinct CDR3 sequences, around 17% of which appear only once. The specimen comprised PBMCs, sampled before treatment. The receptor source for this set is a male donor with prostate cancer. Each CDR3 is given with its conserved first and last residue. Fields, in order: V gene, J gene, clone size, D gene, CDR3 protein, CDR3 DNA. D genes are given only for firm matches. Only part of the rows carry a size: once, few, many, or a class if the clone is expanded.

v_gene: TRBV19; j_gene: TRBJ1-2; abundance: NA; d_gene: TRBD1; CDR3aa: CASSATGTGTDDYGYTF; CDR3nt: TGTGCCAGTAGTGCAACCGGGACAGGGACCGATGACTATGGCTACACCTTC
v_gene: TRBV6-2/TRBV6-3; j_gene: TRBJ2-3; abundance: many; d_gene: TRBD2; CDR3aa: CASSEPGGDWRGVSTDTQYF; CDR3nt: TGTGCCAGCAGTGAACCAGGAGGCGATTGGCGGGGGGTTAGCACAGATACGCAGTATTTT
v_gene: TRBV19; j_gene: TRBJ1-6; abundance: many; d_gene: TRBD1; CDR3aa: CASARQGRNSPLHF; CDR3nt: TGTGCCAGCGCCCGACAGGGGCGGAATTCACCCCTCCACTTT
v_gene: TRBV20-1; j_gene: TRBJ2-3; abundance: NA; d_gene: NA; CDR3aa: CSAPRGGRSYTDTQYF; CDR3nt: TGCAGTGCCCCCCGTGGAGGCAGGTCGTACACAGATACGCAGTATTTT
v_gene: TRBV4-2; j_gene: TRBJ2-6; abundance: few; d_gene: TRBD2; CDR3aa: CASSLTGTSGGASGANVLTF; CDR3nt: TGTGCCAGCAGCCTAACCGGGACTAGCGGGGGGGCGTCTGGGGCCAACGTCCTGACTTTC
v_gene: TRBV7-2; j_gene: TRBJ1-2; abundance: many; d_gene: NA; CDR3aa: CASSPGRGRYGYTF; CDR3nt: TGTGCCAGCAGCCCCGGGAGGGGCCGCTATGGCTACACCTTC
v_gene: TRBV5-1; j_gene: TRBJ2-7; abundance: many; d_gene: NA; CDR3aa: CASSLALTDYEQYF; CDR3nt: TGCGCCAGCAGCTTGGCCCTGACGGACTACGAGCAGTACTTC
v_gene: TRBV6-8; j_gene: TRBJ2-3; abundance: NA; d_gene: NA; CDR3aa: CASSRDSGRGTDTQYF; CDR3nt: TGTGCCAGCAGTCGAGATTCCGGACGCGGCACAGATACGCAGTATTTT
v_gene: TRBV7-2; j_gene: TRBJ2-2; abundance: many; d_gene: NA; CDR3aa: CASSLTRAGTDTGELFF; CDR3nt: TGTGCCAGCAGCTTAACCAGAGCGGGGACAGACACCGGGGAGCTGTTTTTT
v_gene: TRBV24-1; j_gene: TRBJ2-1; abundance: many; d_gene: TRBD2; CDR3aa: CATSPAGGPLNEQFF; CDR3nt: TGTGCCACCAGTCCCGCGGGGGGGCCGTTGAATGAGCAGTTCTTC
v_gene: TRBV7-2; j_gene: TRBJ1-4; abundance: many; d_gene: NA; CDR3aa: CASSSGPLGATNEKLFF; CDR3nt: TGTGCCAGCAGCTCGGGACCCCTAGGAGCGACTAATGAAAAACTGTTTTTT
v_gene: TRBV23-1; j_gene: TRBJ1-1; abundance: many; d_gene: NA; CDR3aa: CASSLRVSDTEAFF; CDR3nt: TGCGCCAGCAGTCTCCGGGTGTCGGACACTGAAGCTTTCTTT
v_gene: TRBV10-2; j_gene: TRBJ1-4; abundance: many; d_gene: NA; CDR3aa: CASSATNEKLFF; CDR3nt: TGCGCCAGCAGTGCAACTAATGAAAAACTGTTTTTT
v_gene: TRBV10-3; j_gene: TRBJ2-5; abundance: many; d_gene: TRBD2; CDR3aa: CAISDYGGGAVEETQYF; CDR3nt: TGTGCCATCAGTGATTATGGCGGGGGGGCGGTTGAAGAGACCCAGTACTTC
v_gene: TRBV6-2/TRBV6-3; j_gene: TRBJ2-5; abundance: few; d_gene: NA; CDR3aa: CASSERQRIETQYF; CDR3nt: TGTGCCAGCAGTGAAAGGCAGAGGATAGAGACCCAGTACTTC
v_gene: TRBV9; j_gene: TRBJ2-3; abundance: many; d_gene: NA; CDR3aa: CASSSQGRGTDTQYF; CDR3nt: TGTGCCAGCAGCAGCCAGGGTAGAGGCACAGATACGCAGTATTTT
v_gene: TRBV5-1; j_gene: TRBJ2-3; abundance: many; d_gene: TRBD2; CDR3aa: CASSQGTSGGRDTQYF; CDR3nt: TGCGCCAGCAGCCAAGGGACTAGCGGGGGACGAGATACGCAGTATTTT
v_gene: TRBV5-4; j_gene: TRBJ1-1; abundance: NA; d_gene: NA; CDR3aa: CASSFGAGRGTEAFF; CDR3nt: TGTGCCAGCAGCTTTGGTGCCGGGAGGGGCACTGAAGCTTTCTTT
v_gene: TRBV6-6; j_gene: TRBJ2-3; abundance: many; d_gene: NA; CDR3aa: CASRDIRTDTQYF; CDR3nt: TGTGCCAGCCGGGACATCAGAACAGATACGCAGTATTTT
v_gene: TRBV11-2; j_gene: TRBJ2-1; abundance: many; d_gene: NA; CDR3aa: CASSLERGANNEQFF; CDR3nt: TGTGCCAGCAGCTTAGAGAGGGGGGCCAACAATGAGCAGTTCTTC
v_gene: TRBV10-3; j_gene: TRBJ2-7; abundance: many; d_gene: NA; CDR3aa: CAISEDRSQYF; CDR3nt: TGTGCCATCAGTGAGGACAGGAGTCAGTACTTC
v_gene: TRBV5-8; j_gene: TRBJ2-7; abundance: few; d_gene: NA; CDR3aa: CASSFRGQGYEQYF; CDR3nt: TGTGCCAGCAGCTTCAGGGGCCAGGGCTACGAGCAGTACTTC
v_gene: TRBV3-1; j_gene: TRBJ2-7; abundance: many; d_gene: NA; CDR3aa: CASSQRRGSYEQYF; CDR3nt: TGTGCCAGCAGCCAGCGGAGGGGGTCCTACGAGCAGTACTTC
v_gene: TRBV5-1; j_gene: TRBJ2-2; abundance: many; d_gene: NA; CDR3aa: CASSLSPPTGELFF; CDR3nt: TGCGCCAGCAGCTTGTCCCCGCCTACCGGGGAGCTGTTTTTT
v_gene: TRBV5-1; j_gene: TRBJ2-1; abundance: many; d_gene: NA; CDR3aa: CASSLRQGGYNEQFF; CDR3nt: TGCGCCAGCAGCTTGCGGCAGGGGGGGTACAATGAGCAGTTCTTC
v_gene: TRBV5-4; j_gene: TRBJ2-2; abundance: NA; d_gene: NA; CDR3aa: CASSDVGGRSGGELFFFF; CDR3nt: NA
v_gene: TRBV5-1; j_gene: TRBJ2-2; abundance: many; d_gene: NA; CDR3aa: CASRRTPQTGELFF; CDR3nt: TGCGCCAGCAGACGGACACCTCAAACCGGGGAGCTGTTTTTT
v_gene: TRBV6-2/TRBV6-3; j_gene: TRBJ2-5; abundance: many; d_gene: NA; CDR3aa: CASSEAPTRPETQYF; CDR3nt: TGTGCCAGCAGTGAAGCACCCACTAGGCCCGAGACCCAGTACTTC
v_gene: TRBV12-3/TRBV12-4; j_gene: TRBJ2-3; abundance: many; d_gene: NA; CDR3aa: CASSFGLDTDTQYF; CDR3nt: TGTGCCAGCAGTTTTGGCCTAGACACAGATACGCAGTATTTT
v_gene: TRBV3-1; j_gene: TRBJ2-7; abundance: many; d_gene: NA; CDR3aa: CASSQSRTITFVGEQYF; CDR3nt: TGTGCCAGCAGCCAATCCCGAACAATCACCTTCGTCGGGGAGCAGTACTTC
v_gene: TRBV3-1; j_gene: TRBJ1-1; abundance: few; d_gene: NA; CDR3aa: CASSLDTYNTEAFF; CDR3nt: TGTGCCAGCAGCCTGGACACGTACAACACTGAAGCTTTCTTT
v_gene: TRBV18; j_gene: TRBJ1-2; abundance: many; d_gene: TRBD1; CDR3aa: CASSPERQGASGGYTF; CDR3nt: TGTGCCAGCTCACCGGAGAGACAGGGGGCGAGCGGTGGCTACACCTTC
v_gene: TRBV6-5; j_gene: TRBJ2-1; abundance: NA; d_gene: NA; CDR3aa: CASSPREGNYNEQFF; CDR3nt: TGTGCCAGCAGTCCCCGAGAGGGGAACTACAATGAGCAGTTCTTC
v_gene: TRBV14; j_gene: TRBJ1-6; abundance: many; d_gene: NA; CDR3aa: CASSQDETAGDSYNSPLHF; CDR3nt: TGTGCCAGCAGCCAAGATGAAACGGCTGGGGATTCCTATAATTCACCCCTCCACTTT
v_gene: TRBV28; j_gene: TRBJ2-7; abundance: few; d_gene: TRBD1; CDR3aa: CASRDRGARGQYF; CDR3nt: TGTGCCAGCCGGGACAGGGGCGCCCGGGGGCAGTACTTC
v_gene: TRBV18; j_gene: TRBJ1-5; abundance: many; d_gene: TRBD1; CDR3aa: CASSPLGTGDQPQHF; CDR3nt: TGTGCCAGCTCACCTCTCGGGACAGGGGATCAGCCCCAGCATTTT
v_gene: TRBV5-6; j_gene: TRBJ1-2; abundance: once; d_gene: TRBD1; CDR3aa: CASSKRTGANYGYTF; CDR3nt: TGTGCCAGCAGCAAAAGGACAGGAGCTAACTATGGCTACACCTTC
v_gene: TRBV20-1; j_gene: TRBJ1-5; abundance: many; d_gene: NA; CDR3aa: CSASFLGQSNQPQHF; CDR3nt: TGCAGTGCTAGTTTTCTGGGGCAGTCCAATCAGCCCCAGCATTTT
v_gene: TRBV9; j_gene: TRBJ2-5; abundance: many; d_gene: NA; CDR3aa: CASSVEDYGESETQYF; CDR3nt: TGTGCCAGCAGCGTAGAGGACTACGGTGAATCGGAGACCCAGTACTTC
v_gene: TRBV3-1; j_gene: TRBJ2-1; abundance: few; d_gene: NA; CDR3aa: CASSPWAPDGNEQFF; CDR3nt: TGTGCCAGCAGCCCCTGGGCACCAGATGGGAATGAGCAGTTCTTC
v_gene: TRBV27; j_gene: TRBJ2-2; abundance: many; d_gene: NA; CDR3aa: CASKSFLRGTGELFF; CDR3nt: TGTGCCAGCAAAAGTTTCCTCCGAGGGACCGGGGAGCTGTTTTTT
v_gene: TRBV19; j_gene: TRBJ2-5; abundance: many; d_gene: NA; CDR3aa: CASRKEGDSETQYF; CDR3nt: TGTGCCAGTAGGAAAGAGGGGGATTCGGAGACCCAGTACTTC
v_gene: TRBV6-5; j_gene: TRBJ2-7; abundance: NA; d_gene: NA; CDR3aa: CASSPYKEAYEQYF; CDR3nt: TGTGCCAGCAGTCCCTACAAGGAAGCCTACGAGCAGTACTTC
v_gene: TRBV29-1; j_gene: TRBJ2-2; abundance: many; d_gene: NA; CDR3aa: CSVDAISGGGELFF; CDR3nt: TGCAGCGTTGATGCGATTAGTGGTGGCGGGGAGCTGTTTTTT
v_gene: TRBV15; j_gene: TRBJ2-7; abundance: many; d_gene: TRBD1; CDR3aa: CATSRGQGRYEQYF; CDR3nt: TGTGCCACCAGCAGGGGACAGGGGAGATACGAGCAGTACTTC
v_gene: TRBV7-9; j_gene: TRBJ1-5; abundance: many; d_gene: TRBD1; CDR3aa: CASSITGQLNQPQHF; CDR3nt: TGTGCCAGCAGCATAACGGGACAGCTCAATCAGCCCCAGCATTTT
v_gene: TRBV13; j_gene: TRBJ2-3; abundance: many; d_gene: NA; CDR3aa: CASSSRGLRTDTQYF; CDR3nt: TGTGCCAGCAGCTCCCGGGGACTTCGCACAGATACGCAGTATTTT
v_gene: TRBV23-1; j_gene: TRBJ2-2; abundance: many; d_gene: TRBD1; CDR3aa: CASRSPGGANTGELFF; CDR3nt: TGCGCCAGCAGGTCCCCAGGGGGCGCGAACACCGGGGAGCTGTTTTTT
v_gene: TRBV5-4; j_gene: TRBJ2-2; abundance: many; d_gene: NA; CDR3aa: CASSPPGTLFGELFF; CDR3nt: TGTGCCAGCAGCCCCCCCGGGACCTTATTCGGGGAGCTGTTTTTT
v_gene: TRBV9; j_gene: TRBJ1-1; abundance: many; d_gene: NA; CDR3aa: CASSVQVNTEAFF; CDR3nt: TGTGCCAGCAGCGTACAGGTGAACACTGAAGCTTTCTTT